This TCR beta chain comes out of a study of cytomegalovirus exposure and HLA in healthy donors. In its sample, this clone was seen once. Its antigen is not identified. PCR was performed using 60 Vbeta and 13 Jbeta primers. Clones were sequenced by immunoSEQ multiplex PCR, and TCRdb holds only the in-frame ones, with some missing. The sample holds some 65,000 clones; less than 70% are singletons and the top ten take approximately 2.6%. The germline CDR1 and CDR2 sequences are SGHAT and FQNNGV. This CDR3 has 12 residues. V was shortened by 4 bases and J by 6 bases, with 9 bases between the two germline ends. Study-wide points: Altogether, 170 or so TCR beta chains were recorded as cytomegalovirus-associated. For most TCR sequences rarity was the rule, although some public TCRs occurred in many donors. Later findings reportedly placed an Asian-associated ancestry cluster below the approximately 670-donor mean for N-insertions.

Sequenced: PBMCs. This chain links TRBV11-2 with TRBJ1-2; D call uncertain. The receptor comes from a man aged 25-45 years in good health and CMV-seronegative. The CDR3 sequence: CASSSEKNGYTF. CDR3 DNA sequence: TGTGCCAGCAGCTCGGAGAAAAATGGCTACACCTTC. The whole variable domain, remainder taken from reference TRBV11-2 and TRBJ1-2, is EAGVAQSPRYKIIEKRQSVAFWCNPISGHATLYWYQQILGQGPKLLIQFQNNGVVDDSQLPKDRFSAERLKGVDSTLKIQPAKLEDSAVYLCASSSEKNGYTFGSGTRLTVV.